Below, 15 T cell receptor beta chains from the same sample are listed, as sequenced in a study of vaccination effects on CD4 cells after COVID-19. TCRdb's copy holds only in-frame clones and misses some; the assay was immunoSEQ multiplex PCR. The data show about 73,000 clones, about four fifths seen once. Antigen specificity for these receptors is unknown. Antigen-specific CD4+ T cells expanded by the ViraFEST assay with viral peptide pools were then sequenced. Isolation of CD4+ T cells took place after 10 to 11 days of culture. Prior SARS-CoV-2 infection was absent in the vaccine recipients, as shown by negative nucleocapsid antibodies. Material: CD4+ T cells from PBMCs cultured with HCoV-NL63 spike peptides, obtained before COVID-19 vaccination. Every receptor here comes from a human donor who received a COVID-19 vaccine.

The chain has TRBV21-1 and TRBJ2-1; TRBD1, the table's D call, lacks a check against the DNA. TRBV21-1 is a pseudogene. The CDR3 contains 14 residues. CDR3 nucleotides: TGTGCCAGCAGCAATCAGGGCTCCTACAATGAGCAGTTCTTC. Encoded protein: CASSNQGSYNEQFF.

This clone appeared once. This chain joins TRBV19 and TRBJ1-1; 9 bases map to TRBD1. The trim removed 3 bases at V and 0 bases at J, leaving 14 bases unmatched. Looked up from germline, CDR1 is LNHDA and CDR2 is SQIVND (reference sequence). This CDR3 region has 19 residues. CDR3 amino acids: CASSIPRRTGTGMNTEAFF. The CDR3 region has the DNA TGTGCCAGTAGTATTCCCAGGCGCACCGGGACAGGGATGAACACTGAAGCTTTCTTT. The variable domain in full, with the rest retrieved from reference TRBV19 and TRBJ1-1, is DGGITQSPKYLFRKEGQNVTLSCEQNLNHDAMYWYRQDPGQGLRLIYYSQIVNDFQKGDIAEGYSVSREKKESFPLTVTSAQKNPTAFYLCASSIPRRTGTGMNTEAFFGQGTRLTVV.

V usage is TRBV18 and J usage is TRBJ2-3, with D uncertain. This CDR3 comprises 15 residues. Germline lookup yields CDR1 KGHSH and CDR2 LQKENI. V was pared by 1 base and J by 2 bases, with 10 bases between. CDR3 sequence (DNA): TGTGCCAGCTCACCACTTTGGTTCAACACAGATACGCAGTATTTT. This sequence encodes CASSPLWFNTDTQYF.

V gene TRBV27 combines with J gene TRBJ2-7; D is perhaps TRBD1 or TRBD2 (5 bases each). The CDR3 is made up of 13 amino acids. Trimming removed 6 bases at V and 4 bases at J, with 13 bases between. Germline V CDR1 and CDR2: MNHEY, SMNVEV (reference sequence). This chain's CDR3 is CASSITWGYEQYV. DNA of the CDR3: TGTGCCAGCAGCATCACTTGGGGGTACGAGCAGTACGTC.

The V gene is TRBV5-1, the J gene TRBJ2-7; TRBD1 matches at 8 bases. V lost 0 bases to trimming and J lost 4 bases; unmatched junction nucleotides: 0. Germline values: CDR1 SGHRS, CDR2 YFSETQ. This CDR3 has 13 residues. CDR3 region: CASSLGTGYEQYV. DNA for the CDR3: TGCGCCAGCAGCTTGGGGACAGGGTACGAGCAGTACGTC.

The chain recombines TRBV4-2 with TRBJ1-1, with 8 nucleotides matching TRBD1. After removal of 3 bases from V and 8 bases from J, the junction contained 8 bases not matched to a gene. This CDR3 spans 14 amino acids. CDR1 and CDR2 (germline): LGHNA, YNFKEQ. This chain's CDR3 is CASSHTGQGVEAFF. The CDR3 nucleotides are TGTGCCAGCAGCCATACCGGACAGGGTGTGGAAGCTTTCTTT.

The chain couples TRBV27 to TRBJ1-2; TRBD1 might be the D (6 bases). Trimming took 4 bases from V and 4 from J, leaving 13 bases between them. The CDR3 runs 14 residues. The germline gives CDR1 MNHEY, CDR2 SMNVEV (reference sequence). The CDR3 loop reads CASSSVSRGYGYTF. As DNA, the CDR3 is TGTGCCAGCAGTTCCGTGAGCAGGGGCTATGGCTACACCTTC.

This clone has just one count. The rearrangement joins TRBV7-2 to TRBJ1-6; no definite D call. V shed 2 bases and J shed 0 bases, with 8 bases lying between them. In germline, CDR1 is SGHTA, CDR2 FQGNSA. CDR3 length: 16 residues. The CDR3 is CASSLMASSYNSPLHF. The CDR3 nucleotides are TGTGCCAGCAGCTTAATGGCAAGCTCCTATAATTCACCCCTCCACTTT.

The chain combines TRBV24-1 with TRBJ2-2; no reliable D call. The CDR3 contains 13 residues. Germline V gene data show CDR1 as KGHDR and CDR2 as SFDVKD. V lost 1 base to trimming and J lost 6 bases, with 5 bases between them. The CDR3 is CATSDFRAGELFF. The DNA of the CDR3 is TGTGCCACCAGTGATTTTCGGGCCGGGGAGCTGTTTTTT.

This clone appeared a single time. The chain carries TRBV18 and TRBJ2-7; perhaps TRBD2 as D (7 bases). Germline V CDR1 and CDR2: KGHSH, LQKENI. This CDR3 comprises 14 residues. V gave up 1 base and J gave up 3 bases, with 10 bases separating them. As DNA, the CDR3 is TGTGCCAGCTCACCACAGGGAGGGGGCTACGAGCAGTACGTC. Translation gives CASSPQGGGYEQYV.

The chain uses TRBV18 and TRBJ2-3, with D perhaps matching TRBD2 (5 bases). CDR3 length equals 15 residues. CDR1 is KGHSH, CDR2 LQKENI, per germline. V gave up 1 base and J gave up 0 bases, with 8 bases separating them. CDR3 sequence (DNA): TGTGCCAGCTCACCACTTAGGGAGAGCACAGATACGCAGTATTTT. This sequence encodes CASSPLRESTDTQYF.

The chain employs TRBV11-2 and TRBJ2-7, with D possibly called TRBD1 or TRBD2 (6 bases each). Looked up from germline, CDR1 is SGHAT and CDR2 is FQNNGV. The V end was cut by 5 bases, the J end by 6 bases, with 17 bases between. The CDR3 is made up of 14 amino acids. The DNA for the CDR3 is TGTGCCAGCAGCCCCAAGGGGGGTACCCCCGAGCAGTACGTC. Its translation: CASSPKGGTPEQYV.

The chain carries TRBV7-2 and TRBJ1-5; no clear D. The CDR3 length is 15 residues. The germline V gene encodes CDR1 SGHTA and CDR2 FQGNSA. Deletions cut 4 bases from V and 7 bases from J, with 17 bases between. CDR3 sequence (DNA): TGTGCCAGCAGCTCCCGGAGCGGGGAAGACCAGCCCCAGCATTTT. This sequence encodes CASSSRSGEDQPQHF.

The chain links TRBV28 to TRBJ1-2; D remains ambiguous. The V end lost 5 bases, the J end lost 3 bases, and 10 bases lay between the germline ends. The CDR3 spans 13 residues. Per the germline V gene, CDR1 is MDHEN and CDR2 is SYDVKM. The CDR3 here is CASSNSRDYGYTF. The CDR3 nucleotides are TGTGCCAGCAGTAATAGTAGGGACTATGGCTACACCTTC.

The chain uses TRBV6-5 and TRBJ1-1; weak D call: TRBD1 (5 bases). The V gene lost 0 bases and the J gene lost 4 bases, with 9 bases spanning the gap. The CDR3 extends over 14 amino acids. Germline CDR1 MNHEY, CDR2 SVGAGI. The CDR3 spells CASSYSSGGTEAFF. The CDR3 region has the DNA TGTGCCAGCAGTTACTCGTCCGGGGGCACTGAAGCTTTCTTT.